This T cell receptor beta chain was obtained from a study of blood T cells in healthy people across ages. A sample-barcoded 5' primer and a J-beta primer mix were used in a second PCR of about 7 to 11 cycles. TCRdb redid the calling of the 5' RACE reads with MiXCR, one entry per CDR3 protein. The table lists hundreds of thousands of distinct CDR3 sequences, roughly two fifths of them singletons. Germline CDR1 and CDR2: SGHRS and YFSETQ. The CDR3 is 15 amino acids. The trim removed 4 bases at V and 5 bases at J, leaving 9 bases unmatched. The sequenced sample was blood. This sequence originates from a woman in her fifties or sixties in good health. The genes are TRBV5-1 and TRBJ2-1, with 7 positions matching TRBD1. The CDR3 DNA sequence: TGCGCCAGCAGCCCACTCCAAGGGACAGACAATGAGCAGTTCTTC. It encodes CASSPLQGTDNEQFF. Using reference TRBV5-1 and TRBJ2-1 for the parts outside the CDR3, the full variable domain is KAGVTQTPRYLIKTRGQQVTLSCSPISGHRSVSWYQQTPGQGLQFLFEYFSETQRNKGNFPGRFSGRQFSNSRSEMNVSTLELGDSALYLCASSPLQGTDNEQFFGPGTRLTVL.